This TCR beta chain is from a study of T-cell reconstitution after alpha-beta-depleted transplantation in children. Findings of the study overall: About two months after transplant, alpha-beta T cells reportedly came from several hundred expanded graft clones. T-cell numbers and diversity, one year after transplant, stemmed largely from T cells that were newly produced.

The junction had 7 bases not matched to a gene; V was cut back by 2 bases and J by 5 bases. Germline V CDR1 and CDR2: SGHKS, YYEKEE (reference sequence). CDR3 size: 15 residues. Construction of the TCRbeta library involved unique molecular identifiers. TCRdb independently ran MiXCR on the PCR reads; one entry per CDR3 protein. The data hold about 580,000 distinct CDR3 sequences, with more than 20% observed a single time. With regard to this clonotype: Its antigen remains unknown.

Sequencing used PBMCs, obtained before TCRalphabeta/CD19-depleted stem cell transplant. The rearrangement joins TRBV5-5 to TRBJ2-3; 8 bases map to TRBD1. The source of this sequence is a boy less than two years old with Wiskott-Aldrich syndrome, due to receive a stem cell transplant. The chain's CDR3 is CASSFPGQGGDTQYF. In nucleotides, the CDR3 is TGTGCCAGCAGCTTTCCAGGACAGGGAGGAGATACGCAGTATTTT.